Each of the 8 T cell receptor beta chains below was sequenced from the same sample in a study of blood T cell repertoires in COVID-19. The method was immunoSEQ multiplex PCR; TCRdb's version includes in-frame clones alone and lacks a portion of them. The sample carries about 300,000 clones, about 89% recorded once. The sample taken for sequencing was PBMCs or T cells enriched from blood (not recorded which). These receptors were collected from a woman aged 18-30 years who had recovered from COVID-19.

This clone was counted once. This sequence joins TRBV2 and TRBJ2-1, with 10 positions matching TRBD2. The trim removed 4 bases at V and 4 bases at J, leaving 4 bases unmatched. The germline gives CDR1 SNHLY, CDR2 FYNNEI. This CDR3 is built from 15 residues. The DNA for the CDR3 is TGTGCCAGCAGTGGGGAGCGGGAGGGGTACAATGAGCAGTTCTTC. This codes for CASSGEREGYNEQFF.

CDR3 in DNA: TGTGCCTGGAGTCAGGACACTTTTTTCAATCAGCCCCAGCATTTT. It encodes CAWSQDTFFNQPQHF. The chain combines TRBV30 with TRBJ1-5; a weak D match, TRBD1 (5 bases). The V gene's germline CDR1 is GTSNPN and CDR2 SVGIG (reference sequence). V shed 2 bases and J shed 3 bases, with 14 bases lying between them. The CDR3 runs 15 residues.

The V call is TRBV19, the J call TRBJ1-3, with D perhaps TRBD1 (5 bases). The CDR3 loop spans 15 amino acids. Trimming removed 5 bases from V and 0 bases from J, with 11 bases in between. CDR1 and CDR2 from the germline V gene are LNHDA and SQIVND (reference sequence). DNA for the CDR3: TGTGCCAGTAGTCACCCAGGGCCCTCTGGAAACACCATATATTTT. As protein: CASSHPGPSGNTIYF.

In its sample, this clone was seen a few times. The chain has TRBV25-1 and TRBJ2-2; 7 bases fit TRBD1. The trim removed 2 bases at V and 6 bases at J, leaving 15 bases unmatched. The CDR3 totals 18 residues. The V gene's germline CDR1 is MGHDK and CDR2 SYGVNS. CDR3 protein: CASSERGQGVMGAGELFF. The CDR3 region has the DNA TGTGCCAGCAGTGAACGTGGGCAGGGGGTTATGGGAGCCGGGGAGCTGTTTTTT.

The chain uses TRBV11-3 and TRBJ1-1; 9 nucleotides match TRBD1. The CDR3 consists of 14 residues. The germline V gene has CDR1 SGHNT and CDR2 YENEEA. J was trimmed by 10 bases and V by 1 base; bases with no gene match: 7. The CDR3 loop reads CASSLGGTGPGAFF. The CDR3 DNA follows: TGTGCCAGCAGCTTAGGAGGGACAGGGCCCGGAGCTTTCTTT.

The chain couples TRBV7-9 to TRBJ1-4, with TRBD1 matching 9 bases. This CDR3 has 14 residues. With 4 bases clipped from V and 8 bases from J, the junction kept 5 bases outside the gene matches. In germline, CDR1 is SEHNR, CDR2 FQNEAQ (reference sequence). CDR3 amino acids: CASSSDRGTEKLFF. CDR3 DNA: TGTGCCAGCAGCTCGGACAGGGGTACCGAAAAACTGTTTTTT.

The chain is built from TRBV4-1 and TRBJ2-1, with 8 bases identical to TRBD2. Germline-derived CDR1 and CDR2 are MGHRA and YSYEKL. The junction had 7 bases not matched to a gene; V was cut back by 3 bases and J by 3 bases. The CDR3 is 16 amino acids. The CDR3 protein is CASSQPGRARYNEQFF. CDR3 DNA: TGCGCCAGCAGCCAGCCCGGGAGGGCCCGCTACAATGAGCAGTTCTTC.

V is TRBV18 and J is TRBJ1-3, with D unresolved. Germline V gene data show CDR1 as KGHSH and CDR2 as LQKENI. The V gene lost 3 bases and the J gene lost 4 bases, with 13 bases spanning the gap. There are 15 residues in the CDR3. CDR3 in DNA: TGTGCCAGCTCACCCGGCGGGTCACAAGGAAACACCATATATTTT. It codes for CASSPGGSQGNTIYF.